The sequence of this T cell receptor (beta chain) was determined in a study of T cell responses to AZD1222 COVID-19 vaccine. Study results and limitations: Spike-specific TCR breadth and depth were elevated following two AZD1222 doses.

Remarks on this clone: The antigen remains undetermined.

Generated by immunoSEQ multiplex PCR, the TCRdb table keeps only in-frame clones and is missing some. This sample has 120,000 or so clones, with 80% to 90% found just once. This sequence originates from an adult who received the AZD1222 COVID-19 vaccine. The sample consisted of peripheral blood, taken 28 days after the second AZD1222 dose.

The CDR3 spells CATSDWGQGPYNEQFF. The CDR3 DNA reads TGTGCCACCAGTGATTGGGGACAGGGTCCCTACAATGAGCAGTTCTTC. The chain links TRBV24-1 to TRBJ2-1; 9 nucleotides line up with TRBD1. With 2 bases clipped from V and 2 bases from J, the junction kept 3 bases outside the gene matches. This CDR3 has 16 residues. CDR1 is KGHDR and CDR2 is SFDVKD in the germline V gene.